The clone carrying this TCR beta chain has only a few counts. These data are taken from a study of T cells in Graves' hyperthyroidism and ophthalmopathy. TCR beta CDR3 regions were amplified from RNA. TCR CDR3 regions were first amplified by RT-PCR with HTBI primers. TCRdb processed the multiplex PCR reads anew with MiXCR; each CDR3 protein has one entry. Here the sample spans 650,000 to 850,000 distinct CDR3 sequences, around 20% being singletons. Sequencing was performed on blood. The source is a woman in her forties or fifties with Graves' hyperthyroidism that later progressed to Graves' ophthalmopathy.

CDR3 DNA sequence: TGTGCCAGCAGACTACAGGGTCTCAAAGGCAATGAGTTCTTC. It yields the protein CASRLQGLKGNEFF. The chain recombines TRBV12-3 or TRBV12-4 with TRBJ2-1; a possible D gene is TRBD1 (6 bases). This CDR3 contains 14 residues. V was trimmed by 6 bases and J by 14 bases, leaving 23 bases between them.